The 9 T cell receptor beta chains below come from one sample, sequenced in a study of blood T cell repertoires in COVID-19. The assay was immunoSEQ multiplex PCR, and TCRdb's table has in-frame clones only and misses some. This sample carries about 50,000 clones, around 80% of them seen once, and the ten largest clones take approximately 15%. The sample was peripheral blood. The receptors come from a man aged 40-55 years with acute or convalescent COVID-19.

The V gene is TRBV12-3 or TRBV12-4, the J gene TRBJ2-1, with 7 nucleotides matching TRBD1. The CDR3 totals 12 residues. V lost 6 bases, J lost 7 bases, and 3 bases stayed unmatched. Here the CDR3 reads CASSPQGNEQFF. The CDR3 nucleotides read TGTGCCAGCAGCCCACAGGGGAATGAGCAGTTCTTC.

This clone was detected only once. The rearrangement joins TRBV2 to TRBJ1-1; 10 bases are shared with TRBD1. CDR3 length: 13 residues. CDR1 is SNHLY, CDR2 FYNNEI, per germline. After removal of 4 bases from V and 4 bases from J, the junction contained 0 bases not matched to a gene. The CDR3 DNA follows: TGTGCCAGCAGTGGACAGGGGGCCACTGAAGCTTTCTTT. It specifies CASSGQGATEAFF.

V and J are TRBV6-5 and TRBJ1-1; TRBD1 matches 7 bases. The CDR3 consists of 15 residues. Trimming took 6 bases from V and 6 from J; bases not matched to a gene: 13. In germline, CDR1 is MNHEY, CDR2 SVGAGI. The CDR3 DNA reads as TGTGCCAGCAGAACACGGGACAGCGTCTTCTCTGAAGCTTTCTTT. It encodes CASRTRDSVFSEAFF.

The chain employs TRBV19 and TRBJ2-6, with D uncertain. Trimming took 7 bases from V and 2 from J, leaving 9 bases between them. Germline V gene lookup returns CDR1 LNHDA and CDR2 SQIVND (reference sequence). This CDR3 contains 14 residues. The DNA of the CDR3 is TGTGCCAGTAAGTTAGAGGCTGGGGCCAACGTCCTGACTTTC. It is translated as CASKLEAGANVLTF.

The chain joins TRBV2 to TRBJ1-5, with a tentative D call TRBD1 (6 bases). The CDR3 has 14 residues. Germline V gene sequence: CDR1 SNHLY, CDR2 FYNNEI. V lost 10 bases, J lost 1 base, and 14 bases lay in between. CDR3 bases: TGTGCCATACGGGACACCGAAAGCAATCAGCCCCAGCATTTT. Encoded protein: CAIRDTESNQPQHF.

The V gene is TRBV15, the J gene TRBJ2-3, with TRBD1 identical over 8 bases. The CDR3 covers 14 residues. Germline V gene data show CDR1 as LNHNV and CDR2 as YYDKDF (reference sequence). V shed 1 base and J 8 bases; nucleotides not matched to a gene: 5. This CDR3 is CATSRVGTGSTQYF. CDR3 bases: TGTGCCACCAGCAGAGTAGGGACAGGCAGTACGCAGTATTTT. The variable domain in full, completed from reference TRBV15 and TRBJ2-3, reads DAMVIQNPRYQVTQFGKPVTLSCSQTLNHNVMYWYQQKSSQAPKLLFHYYDKDFNNEADTPDNFQSRRPNTSFCFLDIRSPGLGDTAMYLCATSRVGTGSTQYFGPGTRLTVL.

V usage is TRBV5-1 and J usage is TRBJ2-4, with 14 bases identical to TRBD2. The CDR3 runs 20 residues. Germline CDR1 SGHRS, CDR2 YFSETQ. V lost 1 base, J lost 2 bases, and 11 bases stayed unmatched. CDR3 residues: CASSLIPGLAGVMTKNIQYF. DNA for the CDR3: TGCGCCAGCAGCTTGATACCGGGACTAGCGGGAGTTATGACCAAAAACATTCAGTACTTC.

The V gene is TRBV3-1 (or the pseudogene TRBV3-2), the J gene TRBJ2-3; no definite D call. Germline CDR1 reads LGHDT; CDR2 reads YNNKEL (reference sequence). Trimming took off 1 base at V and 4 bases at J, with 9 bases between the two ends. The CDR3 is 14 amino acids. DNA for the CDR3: TGTGCCAGCAGCCAAGGTCAGGAAGCAGATACGCAGTATTTT. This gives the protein CASSQGQEADTQYF.

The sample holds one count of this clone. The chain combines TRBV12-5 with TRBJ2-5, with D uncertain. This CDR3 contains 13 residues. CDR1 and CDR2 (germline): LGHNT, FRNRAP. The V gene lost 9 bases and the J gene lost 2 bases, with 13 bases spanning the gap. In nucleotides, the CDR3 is TGTGCTAGGCTGGGTGGAGCTCAAGAGACCCAGTACTTC. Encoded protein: CARLGGAQETQYF.